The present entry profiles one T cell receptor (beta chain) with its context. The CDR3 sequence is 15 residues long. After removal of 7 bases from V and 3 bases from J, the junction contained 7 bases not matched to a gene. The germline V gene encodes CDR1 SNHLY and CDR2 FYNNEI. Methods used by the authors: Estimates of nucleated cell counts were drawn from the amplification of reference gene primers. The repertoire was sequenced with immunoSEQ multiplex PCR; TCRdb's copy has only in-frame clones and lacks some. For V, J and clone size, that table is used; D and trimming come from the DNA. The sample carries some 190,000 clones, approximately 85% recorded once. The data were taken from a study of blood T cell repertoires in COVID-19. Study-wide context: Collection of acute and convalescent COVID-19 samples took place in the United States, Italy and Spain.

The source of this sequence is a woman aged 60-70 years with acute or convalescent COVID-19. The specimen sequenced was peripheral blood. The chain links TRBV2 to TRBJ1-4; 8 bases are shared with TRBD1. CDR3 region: CASKGGTGPNEKLFF. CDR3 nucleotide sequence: TGTGCCAGCAAGGGTGGGACAGGACCTAATGAAAAACTGTTTTTT.